The clone carrying this TCR beta chain was picked up a small number of times. The PCR was carried out with 60 Vbeta primers and 13 Jbeta primers. Method: immunoSEQ multiplex PCR; TCRdb's copy keeps in-frame clones and lacks some. The data show approximately 180,000 clones, around 87% seen once. The CDR3 sequence is 14 residues long. V was shortened by 0 bases and J by 4 bases, with 9 bases between the two germline ends. This sample was included in a study of cytomegalovirus exposure and HLA in healthy donors. The chain is built from TRBV6-7 and TRBJ1-1; a weak D match, TRBD1 (6 bases). TRBV6-7 is treated as an ORF (open reading frame) with a function not yet certain. The TCR was taken from a woman between 18 and 29 years old in good health and CMV-seronegative. Material: PBMCs. The CDR3 protein is CASSYSRGGTEAFF. CDR3 nucleotides: TGTGCCAGCAGTTACTCGAGAGGGGGCACTGAAGCTTTCTTT.